The rows below give T cell receptor beta chains drawn from one sample of a study of blood T cell repertoires in COVID-19. Sequencing was performed with immunoSEQ multiplex PCR; in TCRdb, only in-frame clones are kept and a portion is missing. The repertoire holds approximately 440,000 clones, with around 90% as singletons. The sample taken for sequencing was PBMCs or T cells enriched from blood (not recorded which). These receptors were taken from a man in his late teens or twenties who had recovered from COVID-19. Both conserved end residues are part of each CDR3. Each record gives: J gene, V gene, D gene, CDR3 length, CDR3 protein. The D gene is left open where the match is weak.

j_call: TRBJ1-1
v_call: TRBV27
d_call: TRBD1
cdr3_length: 15
cdr3_aa: CASSPRTGGNTEAFF

j_call: TRBJ2-1
v_call: TRBV7-9
d_call: TRBD2
cdr3_length: 14
cdr3_aa: CASSSLAGDNEQFF

j_call: TRBJ2-5
v_call: TRBV5-1
d_call: .
cdr3_length: 14
cdr3_aa: CASSFGDTQETQYF

j_call: TRBJ1-2
v_call: TRBV12-3/TRBV12-4
d_call: .
cdr3_length: 13
cdr3_aa: CASHTGGNYGYTF

j_call: TRBJ1-5
v_call: TRBV2
d_call: TRBD1
cdr3_length: 19
cdr3_aa: CASSEGRIPKDRAVQPQHF

j_call: TRBJ2-3
v_call: TRBV7-8
d_call: .
cdr3_length: 14
cdr3_aa: CASRPGLPTDTQYF

j_call: TRBJ2-2
v_call: TRBV4-1
d_call: TRBD2
cdr3_length: 16
cdr3_aa: CASSQASGRGTGELFF

j_call: TRBJ2-1
v_call: TRBV7-9
d_call: .
cdr3_length: 13
cdr3_aa: CASSFLATNEQFF

j_call: TRBJ1-5
v_call: TRBV12-3/TRBV12-4
d_call: TRBD1
cdr3_length: 13
cdr3_aa: CASSFTGGQPQHF

j_call: TRBJ1-2
v_call: TRBV3-1/TRBV3-2
d_call: .
cdr3_length: 14
cdr3_aa: CASSQARRGFGYTF

j_call: TRBJ2-3
v_call: TRBV5-1
d_call: TRBD1
cdr3_length: 15
cdr3_aa: CASSLARGPPDTQYF

j_call: TRBJ1-6
v_call: TRBV7-8
d_call: .
cdr3_length: 14
cdr3_aa: CASSLPGLGSPLHF

j_call: TRBJ2-1
v_call: TRBV5-4
d_call: TRBD1
cdr3_length: 17
cdr3_aa: CASSPGQGASGYNEQFF

j_call: TRBJ2-7
v_call: TRBV7-6
d_call: TRBD1
cdr3_length: 17
cdr3_aa: CASSLYAGDREVYEQYF

j_call: TRBJ2-2
v_call: TRBV7-2
d_call: TRBD2
cdr3_length: 17
cdr3_aa: CASSLGRLAENTGELFF

j_call: TRBJ1-1
v_call: TRBV28
d_call: .
cdr3_length: 15
cdr3_aa: CASSLFRGEETEAFF

j_call: TRBJ1-5
v_call: TRBV28
d_call: .
cdr3_length: 14
cdr3_aa: CASRPGTQNQPQHF

j_call: TRBJ1-5
v_call: TRBV2
d_call: .
cdr3_length: 17
cdr3_aa: CASSERPPLGADQPQHF

j_call: TRBJ2-1
v_call: TRBV2
d_call: TRBD1
cdr3_length: 13
cdr3_aa: CASRDRGYNEQFF

j_call: TRBJ2-3
v_call: TRBV7-2
d_call: TRBD1
cdr3_length: 16
cdr3_aa: CASSNPGTGWTDTQYF

j_call: TRBJ1-6
v_call: TRBV4-1
d_call: TRBD1
cdr3_length: 17
cdr3_aa: CASSQDILRQGRSPLHF

j_call: TRBJ2-2
v_call: TRBV10-1
d_call: TRBD1
cdr3_length: 18
cdr3_aa: CASSESTDRGFDTGELFF

j_call: TRBJ1-4
v_call: TRBV7-9
d_call: .
cdr3_length: 17
cdr3_aa: CASSLLTPGRVGEKLFF

j_call: TRBJ1-6
v_call: TRBV19
d_call: .
cdr3_length: 15
cdr3_aa: CASSMWGLKNSPLHF

j_call: TRBJ1-2
v_call: TRBV9
d_call: TRBD1
cdr3_length: 13
cdr3_aa: CASSGGQDNGYTF

j_call: TRBJ1-6
v_call: TRBV11-2
d_call: .
cdr3_length: 15
cdr3_aa: CASSLEGADNSPLHF

j_call: TRBJ2-1
v_call: TRBV28
d_call: .
cdr3_length: 12
cdr3_aa: CASSLGSREQFF

j_call: TRBJ2-1
v_call: TRBV2
d_call: TRBD2
cdr3_length: 17
cdr3_aa: CASSGVSGRSSYNEQFF

j_call: TRBJ1-3
v_call: TRBV7-9
d_call: .
cdr3_length: 15
cdr3_aa: CASSADRPSGNTIYF

j_call: TRBJ1-6
v_call: TRBV5-1
d_call: TRBD1
cdr3_length: 14
cdr3_aa: CASSTSGGPSPLHF